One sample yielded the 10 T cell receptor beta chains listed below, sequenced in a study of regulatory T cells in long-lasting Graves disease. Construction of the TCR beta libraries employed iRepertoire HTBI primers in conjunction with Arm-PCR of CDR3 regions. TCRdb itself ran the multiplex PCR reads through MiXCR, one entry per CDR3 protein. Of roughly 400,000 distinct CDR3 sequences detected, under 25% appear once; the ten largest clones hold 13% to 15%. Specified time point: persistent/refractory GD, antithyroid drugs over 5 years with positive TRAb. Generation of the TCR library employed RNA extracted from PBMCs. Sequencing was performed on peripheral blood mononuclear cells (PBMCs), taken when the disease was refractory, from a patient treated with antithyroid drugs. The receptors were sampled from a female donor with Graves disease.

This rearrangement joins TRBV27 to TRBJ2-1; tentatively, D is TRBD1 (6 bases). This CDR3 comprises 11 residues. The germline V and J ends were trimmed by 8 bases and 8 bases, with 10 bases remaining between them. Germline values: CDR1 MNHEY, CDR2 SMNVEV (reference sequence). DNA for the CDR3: TGTGCCAGCGGGGGCGGGCATGAGCAGTTCTTC. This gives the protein CASGGGHEQFF.

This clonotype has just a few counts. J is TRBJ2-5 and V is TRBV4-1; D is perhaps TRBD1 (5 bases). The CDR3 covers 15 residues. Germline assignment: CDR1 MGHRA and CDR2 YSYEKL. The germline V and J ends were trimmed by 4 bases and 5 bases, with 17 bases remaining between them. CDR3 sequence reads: CASSLWEGARETQYF. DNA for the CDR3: TGCGCCAGCAGCCTCTGGGAAGGGGCTCGGGAGACCCAGTACTTC.

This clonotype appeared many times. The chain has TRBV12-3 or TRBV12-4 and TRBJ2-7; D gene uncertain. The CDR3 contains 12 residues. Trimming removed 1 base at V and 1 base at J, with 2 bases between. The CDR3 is CASSLGSYEQYF. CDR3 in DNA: TGTGCCAGCAGTTTAGGATCCTACGAGCAGTACTTC.

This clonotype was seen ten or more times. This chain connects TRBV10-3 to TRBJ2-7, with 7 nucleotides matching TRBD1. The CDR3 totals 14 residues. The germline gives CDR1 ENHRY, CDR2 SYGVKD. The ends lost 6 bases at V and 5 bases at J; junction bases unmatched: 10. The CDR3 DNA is TGTGCCATCAGGACCACAGGGGCAGTCGACGAGCAGTACTTC. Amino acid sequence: CAIRTTGAVDEQYF.

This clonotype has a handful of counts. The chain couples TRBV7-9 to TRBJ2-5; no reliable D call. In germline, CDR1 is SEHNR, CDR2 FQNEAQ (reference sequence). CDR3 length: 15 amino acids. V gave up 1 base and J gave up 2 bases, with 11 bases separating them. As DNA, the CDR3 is TGTGCCAGCAGCTTAGTCCCCGCCGCGCAAGAGACCCAGTACTTC. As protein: CASSLVPAAQETQYF.

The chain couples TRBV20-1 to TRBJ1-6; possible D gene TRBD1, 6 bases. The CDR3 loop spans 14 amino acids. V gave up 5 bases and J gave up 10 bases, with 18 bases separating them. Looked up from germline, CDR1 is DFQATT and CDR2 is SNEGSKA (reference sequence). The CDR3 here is CSARPGQTGSPLHF. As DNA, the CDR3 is TGCAGTGCTCGGCCTGGACAGACCGGCTCACCCCTCCACTTT.

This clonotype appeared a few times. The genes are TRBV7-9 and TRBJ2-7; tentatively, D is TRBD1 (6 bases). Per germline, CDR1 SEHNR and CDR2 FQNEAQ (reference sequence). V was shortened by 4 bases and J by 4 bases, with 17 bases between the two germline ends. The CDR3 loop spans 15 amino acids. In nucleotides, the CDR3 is TGTGCCAGCAGCTCAGCCTCAGGGGAAGGATACGAGCAGTACTTC. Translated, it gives CASSSASGEGYEQYF.

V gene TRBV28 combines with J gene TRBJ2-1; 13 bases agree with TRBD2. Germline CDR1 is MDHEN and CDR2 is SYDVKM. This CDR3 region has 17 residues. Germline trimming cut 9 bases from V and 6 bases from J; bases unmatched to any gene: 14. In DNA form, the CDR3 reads TGTGCCAGTATAGAGCCGGGACTAGCGGGAAGGGGCAATGAGCAGTTCTTC. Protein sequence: CASIEPGLAGRGNEQFF.

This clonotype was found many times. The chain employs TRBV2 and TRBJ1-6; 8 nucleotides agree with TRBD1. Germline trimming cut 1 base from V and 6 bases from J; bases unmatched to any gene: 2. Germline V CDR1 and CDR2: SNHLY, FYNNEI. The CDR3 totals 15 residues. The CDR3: CASSEVTGANSPLHF. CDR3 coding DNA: TGTGCCAGCAGTGAAGTGACAGGGGCTAATTCACCCCTCCACTTT.

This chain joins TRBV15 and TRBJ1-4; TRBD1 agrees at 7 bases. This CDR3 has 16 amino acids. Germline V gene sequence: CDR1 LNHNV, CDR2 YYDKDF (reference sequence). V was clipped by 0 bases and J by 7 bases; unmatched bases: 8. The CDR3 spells CATSRDQAGGREKLFF. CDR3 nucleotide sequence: TGTGCCACCAGCAGAGATCAGGCAGGGGGTCGTGAAAAACTGTTTTTT.